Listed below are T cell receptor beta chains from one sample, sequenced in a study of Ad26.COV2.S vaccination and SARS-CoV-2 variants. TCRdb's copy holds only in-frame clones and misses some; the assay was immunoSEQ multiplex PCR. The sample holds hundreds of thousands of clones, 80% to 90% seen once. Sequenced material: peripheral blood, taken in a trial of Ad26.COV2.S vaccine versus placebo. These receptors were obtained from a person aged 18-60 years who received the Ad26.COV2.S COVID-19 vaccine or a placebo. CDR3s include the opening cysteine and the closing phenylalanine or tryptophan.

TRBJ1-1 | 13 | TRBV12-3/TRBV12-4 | CASSLLPNTEAFF
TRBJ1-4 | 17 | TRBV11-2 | CASSLDFSDVSREKLFF
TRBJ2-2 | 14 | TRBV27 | CASSFGGDTGELFF
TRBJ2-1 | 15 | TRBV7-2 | CASSYSGPSYNEQFF
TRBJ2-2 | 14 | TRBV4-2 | CASSLDSGTGELFF
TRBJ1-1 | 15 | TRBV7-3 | CASRRDRGTNTEAFF
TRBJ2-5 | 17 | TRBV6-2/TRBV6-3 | CASSEGLAGIRGETQYF
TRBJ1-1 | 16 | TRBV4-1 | CASRPRQGAVNTEAFF
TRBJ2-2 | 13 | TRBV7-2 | CASSLAGHGELFF
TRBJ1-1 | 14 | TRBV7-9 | CASSLPGDSPEAFF
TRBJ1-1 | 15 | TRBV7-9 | CASSPGSGGWTEAFF
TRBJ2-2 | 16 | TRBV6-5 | CASSYSYQGGTGELFF
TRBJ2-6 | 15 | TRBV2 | CASSGGQPGANVLTF
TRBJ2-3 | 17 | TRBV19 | CASSIVGLAGGTDTQYF
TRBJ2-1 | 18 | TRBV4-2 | CASSQEPRGATRRNEQFF
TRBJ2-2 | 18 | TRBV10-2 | CASSRTSETIANTGELFF
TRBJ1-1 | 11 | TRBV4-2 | CASSHGQEAFF
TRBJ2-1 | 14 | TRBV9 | CASSVLTSGQEQFF
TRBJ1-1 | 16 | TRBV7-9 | CASSSTRGGWNTEAFF
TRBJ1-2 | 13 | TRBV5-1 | CASSFGGAYGYTF
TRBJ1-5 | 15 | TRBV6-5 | CASTRDRGGGQPQHF
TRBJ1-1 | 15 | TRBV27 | CASSFTKGLSTEAFF
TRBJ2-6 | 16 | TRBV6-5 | CASSSTTGSGANVLTF
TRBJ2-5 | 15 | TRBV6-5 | CASSAGTGSGETQYF
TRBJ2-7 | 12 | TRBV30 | CAWSGNWHEQYF
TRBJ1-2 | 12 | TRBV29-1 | CSGEGQGDGYTF
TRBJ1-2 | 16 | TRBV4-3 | CASSQDLGRAPYGYTF
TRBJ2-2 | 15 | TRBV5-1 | CASSFTAGAAGELFF
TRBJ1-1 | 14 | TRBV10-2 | CASRESWPNTEAFF
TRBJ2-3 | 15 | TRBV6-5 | CASKRLAGGTDTQYF
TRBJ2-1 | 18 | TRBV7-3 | CASSPQMGRGAVYNEQFF
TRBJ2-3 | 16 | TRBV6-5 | CASSYSGRGITDTQYF
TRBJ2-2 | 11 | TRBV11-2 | CASILTGELFF
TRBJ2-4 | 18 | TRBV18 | CASSPQLTGGIAKNIQYF
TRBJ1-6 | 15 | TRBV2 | CASSESGRIVSPLHF
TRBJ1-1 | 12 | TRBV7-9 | CASSRAGVEAFF
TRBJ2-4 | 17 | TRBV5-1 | CASSLGTSGRASDIQYF
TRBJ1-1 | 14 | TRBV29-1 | CSVDVVGGSTEAFF
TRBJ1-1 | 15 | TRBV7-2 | CASSLELGHSTEAFF
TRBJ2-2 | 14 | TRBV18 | CASSPPPNTGELFF
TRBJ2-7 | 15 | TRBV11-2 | CASSLIPGTITQQYF
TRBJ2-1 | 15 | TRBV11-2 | CASSVYRVAYNEQFF
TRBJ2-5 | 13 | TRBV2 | CASSEYREETQYF
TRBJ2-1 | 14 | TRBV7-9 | CASSFSGGNNEQFF
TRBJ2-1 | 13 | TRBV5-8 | CASSRLVSNEQFF
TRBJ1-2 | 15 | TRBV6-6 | CASSYEARSLYGYTF
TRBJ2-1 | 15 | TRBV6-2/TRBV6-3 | CASSYWQGKYNEQFF
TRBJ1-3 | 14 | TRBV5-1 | CASRGTFTGNTIYF
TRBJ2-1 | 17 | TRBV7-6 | CASSLRLAGQSYNEQFF
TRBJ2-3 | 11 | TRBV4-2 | CASSQEDTQYF
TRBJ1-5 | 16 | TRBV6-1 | CASSDEAEYSNQPQHF